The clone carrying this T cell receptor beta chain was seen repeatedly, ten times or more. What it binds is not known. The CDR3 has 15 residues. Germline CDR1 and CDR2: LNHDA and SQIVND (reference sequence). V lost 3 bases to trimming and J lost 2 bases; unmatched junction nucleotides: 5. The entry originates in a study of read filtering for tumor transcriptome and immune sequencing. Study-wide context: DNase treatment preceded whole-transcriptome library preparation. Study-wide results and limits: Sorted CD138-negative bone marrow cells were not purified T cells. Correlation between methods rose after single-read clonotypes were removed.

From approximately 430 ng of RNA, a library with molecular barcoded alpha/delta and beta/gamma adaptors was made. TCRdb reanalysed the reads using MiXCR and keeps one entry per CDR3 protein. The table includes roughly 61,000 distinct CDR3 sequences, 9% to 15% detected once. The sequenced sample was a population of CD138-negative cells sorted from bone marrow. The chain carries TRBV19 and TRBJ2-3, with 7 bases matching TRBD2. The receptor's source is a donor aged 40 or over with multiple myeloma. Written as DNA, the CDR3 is TGTGCCAGTAGTATGGCGGGGGAGTACACAGATACGCAGTATTTT. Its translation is CASSMAGEYTDTQYF.